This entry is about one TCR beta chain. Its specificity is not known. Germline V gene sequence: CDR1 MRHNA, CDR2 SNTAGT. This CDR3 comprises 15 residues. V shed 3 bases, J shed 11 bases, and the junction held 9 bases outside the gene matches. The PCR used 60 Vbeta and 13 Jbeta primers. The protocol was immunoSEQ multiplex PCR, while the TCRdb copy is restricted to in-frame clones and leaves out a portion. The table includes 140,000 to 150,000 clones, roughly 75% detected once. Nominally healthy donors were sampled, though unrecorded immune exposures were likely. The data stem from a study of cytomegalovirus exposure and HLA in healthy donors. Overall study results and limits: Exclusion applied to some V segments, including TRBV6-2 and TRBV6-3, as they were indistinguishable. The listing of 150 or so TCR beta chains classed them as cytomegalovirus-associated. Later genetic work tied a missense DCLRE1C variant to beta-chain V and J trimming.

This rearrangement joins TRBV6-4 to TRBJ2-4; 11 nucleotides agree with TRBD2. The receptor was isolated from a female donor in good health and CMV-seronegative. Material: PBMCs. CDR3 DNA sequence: TGTGCCAGCAGTGAGGCTAGCGGGAGGAATGCGGTTCAGTACTTC. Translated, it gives CASSEASGRNAVQYF.